The following is a TCR beta chain sequence with its context. The source of the sample is a study of blood T cell repertoires in COVID-19. Study overall: Samples came from the United States, Italy and Spain, spanning acute and convalescent COVID-19. Nucleic acid was either cDNA or gDNA, and it came from T cells, B-cell-depleted T cells, or PBMCs.

The authors' processing: Amplification of reference gene primers provided the estimated nucleated cell counts. Only in-frame clones appear in the TCRdb table, and some are missing; sequencing was by immunoSEQ multiplex PCR. V and J calls and clone size come straight from that table; D and trimming were deduced from the DNA. This sample has some 190,000 clones, with around 89% found just once. The germline V and J ends were trimmed by 2 bases and 5 bases, with 9 bases remaining between them. Germline V gene data show CDR1 as MNHEY and CDR2 as SMNVEV (reference sequence). The CDR3 loop spans 13 amino acids.

Material: peripheral blood. The chain has TRBV27 and TRBJ1-2; a possible D gene is TRBD1 (5 bases). This sequence was found in a human donor in a cohort sampled during active COVID-19. The CDR3 sequence is CASSLGSGYGYTF. The CDR3 DNA reads TGTGCCAGCAGTTTAGGGTCAGGGTATGGCTACACCTTC.